The source of this T cell receptor beta chain is a study of Graves' ophthalmopathy and Graves' hyperthyroidism. The germline V and J ends were trimmed by 0 bases and 4 bases, with 9 bases remaining between them. CDR1 and CDR2 (germline): SNHLY, FYNNEI. The CDR3 extends over 14 amino acids. RNA transcripts served as template for amplifying TCR beta CDR3 sequences. Investigators did first-round RT-PCR with HTBI primers, then second-round multiplex PCR. TCRdb re-called the multiplex PCR reads with MiXCR, one entry per CDR3 protein. The sample comprises almost 750,000 distinct CDR3 sequences, around 40% of which are singletons, and 44% rests with the top ten. In this sample, this clonotype turned up many times.

Sequenced input: peripheral blood. J is TRBJ1-2 and V is TRBV2, with D uncertain. This TCR was sampled from an adult man with Graves' ophthalmopathy. The CDR3 DNA reads TGTGCCAGCAGTGAAGCGCACGAGTCCTATGGCTACACCTTC. This translates into CASSEAHESYGYTF.